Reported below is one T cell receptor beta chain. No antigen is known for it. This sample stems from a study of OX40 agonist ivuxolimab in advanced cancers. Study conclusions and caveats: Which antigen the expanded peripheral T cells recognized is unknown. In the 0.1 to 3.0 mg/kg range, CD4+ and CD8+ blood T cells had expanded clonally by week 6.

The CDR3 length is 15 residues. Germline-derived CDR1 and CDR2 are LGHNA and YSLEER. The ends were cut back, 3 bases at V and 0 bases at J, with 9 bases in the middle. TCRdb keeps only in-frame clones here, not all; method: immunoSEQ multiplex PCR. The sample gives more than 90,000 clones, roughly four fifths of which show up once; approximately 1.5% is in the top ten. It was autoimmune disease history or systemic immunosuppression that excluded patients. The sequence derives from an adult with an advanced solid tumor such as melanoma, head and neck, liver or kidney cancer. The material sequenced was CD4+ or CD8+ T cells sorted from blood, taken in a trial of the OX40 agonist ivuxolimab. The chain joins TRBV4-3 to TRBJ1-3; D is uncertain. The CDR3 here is CASSHTRLSGNTIYF. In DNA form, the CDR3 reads TGCGCCAGCAGCCATACACGGCTCTCTGGAAACACCATATATTTT.